This entry is about one T cell receptor beta chain. What it recognizes is unknown. The primer mix had 60 Vbeta and 13 Jbeta primers. Generated by immunoSEQ multiplex PCR, the TCRdb table keeps only in-frame clones and is missing some. The table includes about 150,000 clones, more than 70% detected once. The germline V gene encodes CDR1 MNHEY and CDR2 SMNVEV (reference sequence). This CDR3 comprises 16 residues. The J segment lost 2 bases and the V segment lost 5 bases, leaving 7 bases of the junction unmatched. The data were obtained in a study of cytomegalovirus exposure and HLA in healthy donors. Findings and caveats of the study: Accurate HLA-A and HLA-B prediction from TCR beta sequences was reported for most subjects.

This receptor was taken from a male donor in good health and CMV-seronegative. The chain has TRBV27 and TRBJ2-5; TRBD2 matches 11 bases. Specimen: PBMCs. The CDR3 protein is CASSQASGGTQETQYF. The CDR3 bases are TGTGCCAGCAGTCAGGCTAGCGGGGGGACGCAAGAGACCCAGTACTTC.